This TCR beta chain was identified during a study of cytomegalovirus exposure and HLA in healthy donors. Study background: Of all 400 or so donors who were genotyped, around 82% belonged to the Caucasian-associated ancestry cluster. Notes on the study in general: It is likely that the observed cluster of highly shared sequence variants was a sequencing artifact. Being indistinguishable, some V segments were excluded, TRBV6-2 and TRBV6-3 among them. As a later analysis revealed, the rate of TCR association differed by HLA locus, with DRB1 most and HLA-C fewest.

There are a few counts of this clone. Its antigen is still unknown. J lost 9 bases, V lost 2 bases, and 22 bases had no gene match. Germline-derived CDR1 and CDR2 are GTSNPN and SVGIG (reference sequence). This CDR3 has 19 amino acids. The PCR made use of 60 Vbeta and 13 Jbeta primers. TCRdb's table, derived via immunoSEQ multiplex PCR, lists solely in-frame clones and lacks some. Here the sample spans 75,000 to 90,000 clones, approximately 72% being singletons. The specimen was PBMCs. This chain links TRBV30 with TRBJ2-1; TRBD2 matches at 10 bases. The clonotype was recovered from a middle-aged woman in good health and CMV-seropositive. CDR3 in amino acids: CAWSLSWGTSARGVLEQFF. The CDR3 bases are TGTGCCTGGAGTCTATCTTGGGGGACTAGCGCGAGGGGGGTCCTTGAGCAGTTCTTC.